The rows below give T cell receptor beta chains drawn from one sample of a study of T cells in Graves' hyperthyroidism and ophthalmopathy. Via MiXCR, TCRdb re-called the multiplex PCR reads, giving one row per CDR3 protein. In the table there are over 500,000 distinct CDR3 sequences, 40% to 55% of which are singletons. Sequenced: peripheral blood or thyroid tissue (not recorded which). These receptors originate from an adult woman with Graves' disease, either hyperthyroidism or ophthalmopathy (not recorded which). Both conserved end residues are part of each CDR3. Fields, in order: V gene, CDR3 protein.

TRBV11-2 CASSPRVLGDYEQYF
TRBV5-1 CASSLAGGAGANETQYF
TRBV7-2 CASSPGQGRDTIYF
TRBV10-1 CASSQDRGTGEQYF
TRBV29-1 CSVEGQDLETQYF
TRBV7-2 CASSSYRGQYEQYF
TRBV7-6 CASSLVSGQRDGYTF
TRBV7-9 CASSWTGAYNREKLFF
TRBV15 CATNYPGTGGLSQETQYF
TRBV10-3 CAISATSGRETQYF
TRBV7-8 CASSPDTVGYTF
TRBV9 CASSVEEGAYYGYTF
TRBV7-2 CASSLDWQGAYEQYF
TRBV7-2 CASSPSGGVDTQYF
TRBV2 CASSDRLGAHYGYTF
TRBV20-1 CSASPRGQPQHF
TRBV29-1 CSGGLADRELFF
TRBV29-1 CSVALGVYEQYF